This paragraph reports one T cell receptor (beta chain). It lacks a known antigen. The input lacks base qualities; no much larger clone sits a single base away. This sample was included in a study of CD8+CD57+ T cells in acquired aplastic anemia (dated by TCRdb to the late 2010s). Background for the entire study: A mean of about 3 ug of DNA, ranging from 0.2 to 27.4 ug, was extracted from sorted CD4+ and CD8+ cells. An average of approximately 10 million reads for CD4+ cells and 11 million to 13 million reads for CD8+ cells was obtained from healthy donor samples.

The paper as a whole reports these results and caveats: Patients and healthy controls showed no significant difference in CD8+ Simpson's diversity (P=0.060). Around 30 CD8+ CDR3 sequences were shared between patients and controls but appeared highly expressed in patients and within their immunodominant clones.

The CDR3 contains 17 residues, cysteine and phenylalanine counted. The sequence is cut down to CDR3 DNA, 51 bases in frame from base 1. Germline trimming: 5 bases from V, 0 bases from J; junction bases outside gene matches: 6. Genomic DNA served as template for TCR beta VDJ combination and CDR3 sequence profiling. An Illumina HiSeq 2000 was used for TCR repertoire sequencing. On the study's bioinformatics: Repertoire assessment relied on Simpson's diversity index, CDR3 size and DJ length profiles, and TRBV/TRBJ rearrangement plots. The most abundant DNA sequence in the deep sequencing data was taken as the immunodominant clone. CDR3 amino acid sequences were screened for sharing across subjects and were compared with published repertoires and the VDJdb database. Through fastp at Q25 and MiXCR, TCRdb rebuilt clones from the public reads, retaining in-frame beta chains. Rows with one shared CDR3 protein collapse into an entry with the most common genes and DNA. The V and J calls were determined by TCRdb, not by the authors. This sample has just over 400,000 distinct CDR3 sequences in its table, and about 70% of those were observed once. The top ten constitute approximately 3.8% of the sample.

In the study, sorted CD4+ and CD8+ blood T cells from patients with severe aplastic anemia and from healthy subjects underwent deep sequencing of TCR repertoires. Ficoll-Paque density gradient centrifugation was used to isolate peripheral blood mononuclear cells. Before DNA extraction, CD4+ and CD8+ T cells were sorted with FACS or magnetic beads. The sequence joins TRBV12-3 or TRBV12-4 to TRBJ2-5; TRBD2 aligns with 13 central bases. The sequence was obtained from a human donor in good health, serving as a control. Material for sequencing was sorted CD4+, CD8+, or CD8+CD57+ T cells (not recorded which) from PBMCs. The CDR3 in this case is CASSRGTSGMYQETQYF. DNA sequence: TGTGCCAGCAGTCGAGGGACTAGCGGGATGTACCAAGAGACCCAGTACTTC.